This T cell receptor (beta chain) was captured in a study of blood T cell repertoires in COVID-19. For the study at large: Italy, Spain and the United States were the sources of the convalescent and acute COVID-19 samples.

J gave up 7 bases and V 5 bases, and 5 bases lay outside the gene matches. Germline V gene data show CDR1 as SNHLY and CDR2 as FYNNEI. The CDR3 has 14 residues. Study processing details: Reference gene primer amplification in the assay estimated nucleated cell counts. Assay: immunoSEQ multiplex PCR; the TCRdb copy retains only in-frame clones and omits some. The DNA was the basis for D and trimming; V, J and clone size are from that table. The sample consists of 300,000 to 400,000 clones, about nine tenths of them appearing once. Sequenced sample: peripheral blood. The chain joins TRBV2 to TRBJ2-2; TRBD1 aligns across 9 bases. This receptor was identified in a woman between 25 and 40 years old with COVID-19, enrolled during active disease. In DNA, the CDR3 is TGTGCCAGCAGTACCGGGACAGGGAACGGGGAGCTGTTTTTT. This sequence encodes CASSTGTGNGELFF.